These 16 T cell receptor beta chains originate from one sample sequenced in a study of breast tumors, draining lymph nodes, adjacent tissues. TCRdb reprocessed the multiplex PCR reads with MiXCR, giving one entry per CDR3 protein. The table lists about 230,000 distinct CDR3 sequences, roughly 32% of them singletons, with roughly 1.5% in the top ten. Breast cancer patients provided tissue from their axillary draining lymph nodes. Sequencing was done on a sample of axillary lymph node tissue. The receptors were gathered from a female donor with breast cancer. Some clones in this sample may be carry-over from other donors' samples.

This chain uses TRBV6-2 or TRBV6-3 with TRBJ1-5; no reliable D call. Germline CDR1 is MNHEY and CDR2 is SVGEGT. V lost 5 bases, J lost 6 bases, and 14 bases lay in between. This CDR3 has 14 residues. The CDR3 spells CASSPPRGVQPQHF. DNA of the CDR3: TGTGCCAGCAGTCCTCCCCGCGGAGTTCAGCCCCAGCATTTT.

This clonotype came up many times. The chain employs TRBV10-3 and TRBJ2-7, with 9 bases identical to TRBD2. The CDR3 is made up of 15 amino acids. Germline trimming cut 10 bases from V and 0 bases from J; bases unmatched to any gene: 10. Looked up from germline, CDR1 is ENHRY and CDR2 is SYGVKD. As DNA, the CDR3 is TGTGCCACCCTTGGGCGGGAGGGCAACTCCTACGAGCAGTACTTC. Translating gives CATLGREGNSYEQYF.

This CDR3 reads CASSSSSGTYEQYF. The CDR3 DNA sequence: TGTGCCAGCAGCTCCTCTAGCGGGACCTACGAGCAGTACTTC. The chain uses TRBV7-3 and TRBJ2-7, with 9 positions matching TRBD2. With V trimmed by 4 bases and J by 2 bases, 3 bases remained unmatched. CDR1 is SGHTA, CDR2 FQGTGA, per germline. The CDR3 runs 14 residues.

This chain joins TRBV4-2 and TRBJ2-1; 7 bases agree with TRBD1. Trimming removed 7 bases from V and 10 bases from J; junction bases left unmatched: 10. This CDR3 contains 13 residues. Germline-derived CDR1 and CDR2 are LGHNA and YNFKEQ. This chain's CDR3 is CASTRQGSNEQFF. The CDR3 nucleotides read TGTGCCAGCACCAGACAGGGTTCCAACGAGCAGTTCTTC.

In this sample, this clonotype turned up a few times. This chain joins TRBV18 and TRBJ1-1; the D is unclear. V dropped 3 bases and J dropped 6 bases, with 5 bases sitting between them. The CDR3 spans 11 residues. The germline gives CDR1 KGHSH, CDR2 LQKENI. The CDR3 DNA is TGTGCCAGCTCACCGGAGGCTGAAGCTTTCTTT. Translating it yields CASSPEAEAFF.

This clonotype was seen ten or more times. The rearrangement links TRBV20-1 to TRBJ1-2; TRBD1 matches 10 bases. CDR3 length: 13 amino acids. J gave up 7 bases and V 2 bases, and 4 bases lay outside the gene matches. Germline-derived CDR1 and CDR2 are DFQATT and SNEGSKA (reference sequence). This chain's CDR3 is CSARSGQGGGYTF. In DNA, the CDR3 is TGCAGTGCTAGAAGCGGACAGGGGGGTGGCTACACCTTC.

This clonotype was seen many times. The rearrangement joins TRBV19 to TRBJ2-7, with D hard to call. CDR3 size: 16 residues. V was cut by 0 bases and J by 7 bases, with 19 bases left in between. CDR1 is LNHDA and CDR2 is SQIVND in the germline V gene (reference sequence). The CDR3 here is CASSIDHMGMTWEQYF. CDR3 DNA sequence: TGTGCCAGTAGTATAGATCACATGGGAATGACTTGGGAGCAGTACTTC.

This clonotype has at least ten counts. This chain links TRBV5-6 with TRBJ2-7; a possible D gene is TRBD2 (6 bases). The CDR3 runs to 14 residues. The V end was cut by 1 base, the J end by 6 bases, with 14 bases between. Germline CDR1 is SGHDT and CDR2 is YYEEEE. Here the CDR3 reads CASSLYGGRAEQYF. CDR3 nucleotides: TGTGCCAGCAGCTTGTATGGAGGGCGGGCCGAGCAGTACTTC.

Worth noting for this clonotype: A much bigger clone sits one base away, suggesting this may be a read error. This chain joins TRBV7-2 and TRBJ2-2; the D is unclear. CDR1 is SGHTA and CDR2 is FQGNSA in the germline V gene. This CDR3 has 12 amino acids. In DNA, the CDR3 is TGTGCCAGCGGCTTATATACCGGGGAGCTGTTTTTT. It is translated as CASGLYTGELFF.

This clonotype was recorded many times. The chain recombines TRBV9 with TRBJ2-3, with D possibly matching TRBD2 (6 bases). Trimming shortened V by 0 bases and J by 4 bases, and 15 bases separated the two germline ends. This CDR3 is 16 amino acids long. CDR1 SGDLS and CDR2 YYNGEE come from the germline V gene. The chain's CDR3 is CASSVGALAGADTQYF. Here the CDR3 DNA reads TGTGCCAGCAGCGTAGGGGCACTAGCTGGCGCAGATACGCAGTATTTT.

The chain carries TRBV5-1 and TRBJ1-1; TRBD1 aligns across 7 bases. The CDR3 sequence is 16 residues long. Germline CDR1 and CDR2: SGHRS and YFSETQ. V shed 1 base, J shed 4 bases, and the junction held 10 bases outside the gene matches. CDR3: CASSLWVTGVGTEAFF. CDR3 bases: TGCGCCAGCAGCTTGTGGGTAACAGGGGTCGGCACTGAAGCTTTCTTT.

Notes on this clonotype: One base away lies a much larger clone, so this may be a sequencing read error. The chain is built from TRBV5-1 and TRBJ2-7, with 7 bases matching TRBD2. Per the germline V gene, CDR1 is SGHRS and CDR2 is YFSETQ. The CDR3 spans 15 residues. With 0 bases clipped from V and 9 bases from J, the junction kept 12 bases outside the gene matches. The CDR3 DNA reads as TGCGCCAGCAGCTTGGTACCCCAGCGGGACGGCCCGCAGTACTTC. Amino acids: CASSLVPQRDGPQYF.

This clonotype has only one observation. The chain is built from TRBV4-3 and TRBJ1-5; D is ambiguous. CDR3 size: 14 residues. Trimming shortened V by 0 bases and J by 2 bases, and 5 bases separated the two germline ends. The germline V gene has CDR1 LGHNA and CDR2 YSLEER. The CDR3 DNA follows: TGCGCCAGCAGCCAAGATGGCGGCAATCAGCCCCAGCATTTT. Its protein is CASSQDGGNQPQHF.

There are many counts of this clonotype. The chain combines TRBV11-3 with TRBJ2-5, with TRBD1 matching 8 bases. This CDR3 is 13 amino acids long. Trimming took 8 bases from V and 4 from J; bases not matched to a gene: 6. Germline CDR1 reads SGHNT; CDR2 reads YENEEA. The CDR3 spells CASGNDRGETQYF. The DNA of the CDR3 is TGTGCCAGCGGCAATGACAGGGGAGAGACCCAGTACTTC.

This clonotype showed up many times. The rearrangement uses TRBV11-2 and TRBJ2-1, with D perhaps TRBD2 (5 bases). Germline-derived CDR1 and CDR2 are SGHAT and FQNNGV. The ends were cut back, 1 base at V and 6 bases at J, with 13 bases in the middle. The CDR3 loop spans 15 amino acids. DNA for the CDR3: TGTGCCAGCAGCTTAGTTTTCGGACTTTCCAATGAGCAGTTCTTC. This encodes CASSLVFGLSNEQFF.

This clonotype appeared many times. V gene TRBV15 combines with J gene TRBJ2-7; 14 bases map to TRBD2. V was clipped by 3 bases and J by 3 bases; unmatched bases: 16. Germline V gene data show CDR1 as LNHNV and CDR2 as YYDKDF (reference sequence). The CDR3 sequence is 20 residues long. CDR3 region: CATSRETGTSGRGPIYEQYF. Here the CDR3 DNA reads TGTGCCACCAGCAGGGAAACCGGGACTAGCGGGAGAGGCCCCATCTACGAGCAGTACTTC.